Below, 23 T cell receptor beta chains from the same sample are listed, as sequenced in a study of blood T cell repertoires in COVID-19 (dated by TCRdb to 2018 to 2021). Library generation was performed with the immunoSEQ multiplex PCR assay. TCRdb re-hosts the immuneACCESS table, in-frame sequences only. Its copies lack some clones; in the studies checked, an unresolved V gene accounts for under half of them, and the cause for the rest is not known. This sample has 200,000 to 250,000 clones in its table, and about 81% of those were observed once. Clones ranked in the top ten supply 5.2% of the sample. Source material: peripheral blood. These receptors were obtained from a woman aged 70-85 years with COVID-19, enrolled during active disease.

The V call is TRBV6-5, the J call TRBJ2-3, with TRBD2 matching 8 bases. CDR1 is MNHEY and CDR2 is SVGAGI in the germline V gene. CDR3 length: 16 residues. Trimming cost V 4 bases and J 1 base; bases outside gene matches: 7. CDR3 protein: CASSSRPGLGTDTQYF. As DNA, the CDR3 is TGTGCCAGCAGTTCAAGGCCGGGACTAGGCACAGATACGCAGTATTTT.

The chain uses TRBV27 and TRBJ1-1; 7 bases are a match to TRBD1. Per the germline V gene, CDR1 is MNHEY and CDR2 is SMNVEV (reference sequence). The CDR3 totals 16 residues. The J segment lost 6 bases and the V segment lost 5 bases, leaving 15 bases of the junction unmatched. The CDR3 sequence: CASSPRTGGRGAEAFF. DNA for the CDR3: TGTGCCAGCAGTCCTCGGACAGGAGGGAGAGGCGCTGAAGCTTTCTTT.

The rearrangement joins TRBV7-2 to TRBJ2-3; the D is unclear. Trimming left V 1 base short and J 0 bases short, with 11 bases between. The CDR3 is 16 amino acids. In germline, CDR1 is SGHTA, CDR2 FQGNSA. CDR3: CASSLGLRPSTDTQYF. For the CDR3, the DNA is TGTGCCAGCAGCTTAGGTTTGCGGCCTAGCACAGATACGCAGTATTTT.

J is TRBJ2-1 and V is TRBV21-1; the table's TRBD2 call for D was not verified on the DNA. TRBV21-1 is tagged as a pseudogene. This CDR3 has 11 residues. CDR3 region: CASPKCGEQFF. Here the CDR3 DNA reads TGTGCCAGCCCCAAATGCGGTGAGCAGTTCTTC.

The chain recombines TRBV29-1 with TRBJ2-3; 7 nucleotides agree with TRBD1. V gave up 6 bases and J gave up 2 bases; unmatched junction bases: 8. The CDR3 length is 14 residues. Germline V gives CDR1 SQVTM, CDR2 ANQGSEA. The CDR3, as DNA: TGCAGCGTGGAGACAGGGTCCCTCACAGATACGCAGTATTTT. It is translated as CSVETGSLTDTQYF.

The chain recombines TRBV7-9 with TRBJ1-4; D not resolved. The V end lost 1 base, the J end lost 10 bases, and 10 bases lay between the germline ends. CDR3 size: 13 residues. Germline V gene lookup returns CDR1 SEHNR and CDR2 FQNEAQ (reference sequence). This CDR3 reads CASSLGAGRKLFF. CDR3 sequence (DNA): TGTGCCAGCAGCTTAGGGGCCGGGAGAAAACTGTTTTTT.

In this sample, this clone turned up a few times. The rearrangement uses TRBV5-5 and TRBJ1-4; D perhaps matches TRBD1 (5 bases). Germline-derived CDR1 and CDR2 are SGHKS and YYEKEE (reference sequence). This CDR3 has 15 residues. The V and J ends lost 0 bases and 3 bases respectively, with 9 bases between them. The CDR3 loop is CASSLARGANEKLFF. CDR3 nucleotides: TGTGCCAGCAGCTTGGCTCGGGGGGCTAATGAAAAACTGTTTTTT.

This CDR3 is CSVVWGSGNTIYF. The CDR3, as DNA: TGCAGCGTTGTTTGGGGCTCCGGAAACACCATATATTTT. The rearrangement joins TRBV29-1 to TRBJ1-3; perhaps TRBD1 as D (5 bases). Trimming cost V 4 bases and J 4 bases, with 11 bases left between them. Germline loops: CDR1 SQVTM, CDR2 ANQGSEA. The CDR3 has 13 residues.

In its sample, this clone was seen once. The J gene is TRBJ1-1, the V gene TRBV13; D is unclear. The CDR3 extends over 17 amino acids. The V end lost 2 bases, the J end lost 1 base, and 17 bases lay between the germline ends. In germline, CDR1 is PRHDT, CDR2 FYEKMQ (reference sequence). CDR3 loop: CASSLLGSPRRNTEAFF. DNA of the CDR3: TGTGCCAGCAGCTTATTGGGCAGCCCAAGAAGGAACACTGAAGCTTTCTTT.

This clone was seen many times. The chain is built from TRBV7-2 and TRBJ1-1; D is unclear. V shed 1 base and J shed 0 bases, with 9 bases lying between them. Germline V gene lookup returns CDR1 SGHTA and CDR2 FQGNSA. The CDR3 consists of 15 residues. CDR3 DNA: TGTGCCAGCAGCTTAGGAGTACAGATGAACACTGAAGCTTTCTTT. It codes for CASSLGVQMNTEAFF.

The chain is built from TRBV18 and TRBJ1-3; TRBD1 matches 8 bases. The CDR3 covers 16 residues. The V segment lost 6 bases and the J segment 0 bases; nucleotides outside the gene matches: 7. Germline CDR1 reads KGHSH; CDR2 reads LQKENI. CDR3 DNA sequence: TGTGCCAGCTCTCCCGGACAGGGAAACTCTGGAAACACCATATATTTT. Protein product: CASSPGQGNSGNTIYF.

There are a few counts of this clone. This chain joins TRBV19 and TRBJ1-5; D unclear. The V gene lost 4 bases and the J gene lost 0 bases, with 19 bases spanning the gap. The V gene's germline CDR1 is LNHDA and CDR2 SQIVND (reference sequence). CDR3 size: 18 residues. CDR3 sequence (DNA): TGTGCCAGTAGTACCTTCCAGGCCCCTCATTATAGCAATCAGCCCCAGCATTTT. It translates to CASSTFQAPHYSNQPQHF.

The chain recombines TRBV6-4 with TRBJ1-2, with 9 nucleotides matching TRBD1. After removal of 5 bases from V and 5 bases from J, the junction contained 3 bases not matched to a gene. Per the germline V gene, CDR1 is MRHNA and CDR2 is SNTAGT. This CDR3 spans 13 amino acids. The CDR3 coding sequence is TGTGCCAGCAGTCAAGGACAGGGGTATGGCTACACCTTC. Protein: CASSQGQGYGYTF.

As regards this clone: Different DNA sequences within this sample yield the same CDR3. V and J are TRBV24-1 and TRBJ2-3; D might be TRBD1 (5 bases). Per the germline V gene, CDR1 is KGHDR and CDR2 is SFDVKD. The ends were cut back, 4 bases at V and 4 bases at J, with 8 bases in the middle. The CDR3 spans 13 residues. The DNA of the CDR3 is TGTGCCACCAGTGACCCAGGGCCAGATACGCAGTATTTT. This encodes CATSDPGPDTQYF.

This clone has a handful of counts. V is TRBV24-1 and J is TRBJ2-5; D is unclear. Per germline, CDR1 KGHDR and CDR2 SFDVKD. This CDR3 has 11 amino acids. V was pared by 9 bases and J by 4 bases, with 8 bases between. The CDR3 bases are TGTGCCACCGAGGTGGGAGAGACCCAGTACTTC. Encoded protein: CATEVGETQYF.

A note on this clone: The same CDR3 can be traced to other DNA sequences in this sample. The chain employs TRBV5-1 and TRBJ2-7, with 10 bases identical to TRBD1. Germline values: CDR1 SGHRS, CDR2 YFSETQ. Trimming removed 4 bases from V and 4 bases from J; junction bases left unmatched: 2. The CDR3 spans 13 residues. CDR3 nucleotide sequence: TGCGCCAGCAGCGGGGACAGGGGATACGAGCAGTACTTC. Amino acid sequence: CASSGDRGYEQYF.

The V gene is TRBV6-4, the J gene TRBJ2-3; D not certain. Trimming took off 3 bases at V and 0 bases at J, with 16 bases between the two ends. The CDR3 consists of 17 residues. Germline V CDR1 and CDR2: MRHNA, SNTAGT. The DNA for the CDR3 is TGTGCCAGCAGTGAATCTTCCCACCTCACTAGCACAGATACGCAGTATTTT. This translates into CASSESSHLTSTDTQYF.

The chain combines TRBV5-4 with TRBJ2-2; 10 bases align to TRBD2. V trimming: 0 bases; J trimming: 5 bases; junction bases outside the gene matches: 10. Germline V lookup: CDR1 SGHNT, CDR2 YYREEE (reference sequence). CDR3 length: 18 amino acids. For the CDR3, the DNA is TGTGCCAGCAGCTTGGCCAAGGGGCTAGCGGGAGTAACCGGGGAGCTGTTTTTT. The encoded protein is CASSLAKGLAGVTGELFF.

This clone showed up just a few times. V is TRBV2 and J is TRBJ1-4, with D possibly matching TRBD1 (6 bases). CDR3 length: 12 residues. Trimming took off 6 bases at V and 7 bases at J, with 9 bases between the two ends. Per germline, CDR1 SNHLY and CDR2 FYNNEI. Here the CDR3 DNA reads TGTGCCAGCAGCAGGGACATTGAAAAACTGTTTTTT. Translation: CASSRDIEKLFF.

J is TRBJ1-2 and V is TRBV24-1; 8 positions match TRBD1. The ends lost 5 bases at V and 5 bases at J; junction bases unmatched: 21. Germline assignment: CDR1 KGHDR and CDR2 SFDVKD. CDR3 length equals 19 residues. The CDR3 region is CATSGPDRATIPGLYGYTF. As DNA, the CDR3 is TGTGCCACCAGTGGCCCGGACAGGGCAACCATTCCGGGACTTTATGGCTACACCTTC.

The chain joins TRBV19 to TRBJ1-2, with D hard to call. Trimming removed 3 bases at V and 0 bases at J, with 8 bases between. Per the germline V gene, CDR1 is LNHDA and CDR2 is SQIVND (reference sequence). The CDR3 spans 14 residues. The chain's CDR3 is CASSMTTTNYGYTF. The CDR3 coding sequence is TGTGCCAGTAGTATGACGACAACTAACTATGGCTACACCTTC.

The chain combines TRBV19 with TRBJ2-5; 11 positions agree with TRBD2. V shed 11 bases and J 2 bases; nucleotides not matched to a gene: 7. Per the germline V gene, CDR1 is LNHDA and CDR2 is SQIVND (reference sequence). The CDR3 spans 14 residues. The CDR3 region is CASTGTSGQETQYF. The CDR3 region has the DNA TGTGCCTCGACGGGGACTAGCGGTCAAGAGACCCAGTACTTC.

The V gene is TRBV4-2, the J gene TRBJ2-7; 9 bases are a match to TRBD2. Germline CDR1 and CDR2: LGHNA and YNFKEQ. With 0 bases clipped from V and 4 bases from J, the junction kept 4 bases outside the gene matches. This CDR3 is built from 15 residues. CDR3 region: CASSQEVAGAYEQYF. CDR3 bases: TGTGCCAGCAGCCAAGAGGTAGCGGGGGCATACGAGCAGTACTTC.